The 14 T cell receptor beta chains below all came from one sample that was sequenced in a study of blood T cell repertoires in COVID-19. TCRdb's table, derived via immunoSEQ multiplex PCR, lists solely in-frame clones and lacks some. The sample includes fewer than 200,000 clones, approximately 80% of them seen just once. Specimen: PBMCs or T cells enriched from blood (not recorded which). The receptors here all came from a man in his fifties who had recovered from COVID-19.

The rearrangement joins TRBV10-3 to TRBJ2-5, with 7 bases matching TRBD1. The germline V gene encodes CDR1 ENHRY and CDR2 SYGVKD. The CDR3 consists of 14 residues. With V trimmed by 3 bases and J by 7 bases, 8 bases remained unmatched. CDR3: CAISDRGRGGTQYF. In nucleotides, the CDR3 is TGTGCCATCAGTGATAGGGGGCGAGGGGGGACCCAGTACTTC.

The sample holds one count of this clone. The chain uses TRBV5-1 and TRBJ1-2, with 7 nucleotides matching TRBD1. The CDR3 sequence is 14 residues long. Germline V gives CDR1 SGHRS, CDR2 YFSETQ. Trimming took 0 bases from V and 8 from J; bases not matched to a gene: 7. CDR3 sequence reads: CASSLADRATGYTF. Written as DNA, the CDR3 is TGCGCCAGCAGCTTGGCCGACAGGGCCACCGGCTACACCTTC.

This clone has just a few counts. This chain uses TRBV19 with TRBJ2-2; 8 nucleotides align to TRBD1. CDR1 and CDR2 from the germline V gene are LNHDA and SQIVND (reference sequence). CDR3 size: 18 residues. With 4 bases clipped from V and 1 base from J, the junction kept 11 bases outside the gene matches. The CDR3 sequence is CASSTNRGTKKNTGELFF. The DNA of the CDR3 is TGTGCCAGTAGTACCAACAGGGGGACCAAAAAGAACACCGGGGAGCTGTTTTTT.

The chain carries TRBV10-3 and TRBJ2-3, with TRBD1 matching 7 bases. From germline, CDR1 is ENHRY and CDR2 SYGVKD. This CDR3 is 16 amino acids long. V gave up 4 bases and J gave up 3 bases; unmatched junction bases: 10. CDR3: CAISGSTGLGTDTQYF. The CDR3, as DNA: TGTGCCATCAGTGGTTCGACAGGGTTGGGGACAGATACGCAGTATTTT.

This chain links TRBV29-1 with TRBJ1-5; tentative D call: TRBD1 (6 bases). V lost 7 bases and J 4 bases, leaving 17 bases between the germline ends. Looked up from germline, CDR1 is SQVTM and CDR2 is ANQGSEA. CDR3 length equals 14 residues. The DNA of the CDR3 is TGCAGCGGCCGTGTGGGGGCCCATAATCAGCCCCAGCATTTT. Amino acid sequence: CSGRVGAHNQPQHF. Full variable domain (rest looked up from reference TRBV29-1 and TRBJ1-5): SAVISQKPSRDICQRGTSLTIQCQVDSQVTMMFWYRQQPGQSLTLIATANQGSEATYESGFVIDKFPISRPNLTFSTLTVSNMSPEDSSIYLCSGRVGAHNQPQHFGDGTRLSIL.

The V call is TRBV3-1 (or the pseudogene TRBV3-2), the J call TRBJ1-1; no reliable D call. The CDR3 is 17 residues long. The V gene lost 0 bases and the J gene lost 11 bases, with 25 bases spanning the gap. In germline, CDR1 is LGHDT, CDR2 YNNKEL (reference sequence). The CDR3 region is CASSQEVTGPPVKKAFF. The CDR3 DNA follows: TGTGCCAGCAGCCAAGAGGTGACGGGTCCGCCGGTGAAAAAGGCTTTCTTT.

The J gene is TRBJ1-2, the V gene TRBV28, with 10 bases matching TRBD1. Germline loops: CDR1 MDHEN, CDR2 SYDVKM. J gave up 8 bases and V 8 bases, and 11 bases lay outside the gene matches. This CDR3 comprises 14 residues. CDR3 in DNA: TGTGCCAGCTCCCGGACAGGGGGAAATTGGGGCTACACCTTC. Its translation: CASSRTGGNWGYTF.

The J gene is TRBJ2-6, the V gene TRBV4-1, with D possibly being TRBD1 (6 bases). V was clipped by 4 bases and J by 0 bases, with 13 bases between them. Per germline, CDR1 MGHRA and CDR2 YSYEKL. The CDR3 runs 17 residues. This CDR3 is CASSRVGAVSGANVLTF. The CDR3 DNA reads TGCGCCAGCAGCCGGGTGGGGGCGGTCTCTGGGGCCAACGTCCTGACTTTC.

This chain uses TRBV9 with TRBJ2-7; no clear D gene. Trimming took off 1 base at V and 0 bases at J, with 14 bases between the two ends. The CDR3 loop spans 16 amino acids. The germline V gene encodes CDR1 SGDLS and CDR2 YYNGEE. The CDR3 DNA reads TGTGCCAGCAGCGTAAATCCCCAGGCTCGCTCCTACGAGCAGTACTTC. This encodes CASSVNPQARSYEQYF.

The rearrangement uses TRBV12-3 or TRBV12-4 and TRBJ1-1; 11 nucleotides align to TRBD1. This CDR3 has 13 amino acids. The junction had 4 bases not matched to a gene; V was cut back by 6 bases and J by 7 bases. The CDR3 here is CASRLDRGLEAFF. The CDR3 coding sequence is TGTGCCAGCAGGCTGGACAGGGGGCTTGAAGCTTTCTTT.

This rearrangement joins TRBV14 to TRBJ2-1, with TRBD2 matching 8 bases. Per the germline V gene, CDR1 is SGHDN and CDR2 is FVKESK. Trimming removed 1 base from V and 11 bases from J; junction bases left unmatched: 7. The CDR3 extends over 14 amino acids. Here the CDR3 reads CASSQAAGGGQQFF. CDR3 sequence (DNA): TGTGCCAGCAGCCAAGCTGCCGGGGGGGGTCAGCAGTTCTTC. Full variable domain (outside the CDR3, taken from reference TRBV14 and TRBJ2-1): EAGVTQFPSHSVIEKGQTVTLRCDPISGHDNLYWYRRVMGKEIKFLLHFVKESKQDESGMPNNRFLAERTGGTYSTLKVQPAELEDSGVYFCASSQAAGGGQQFFGPGTRLTVL.

J is TRBJ2-4 and V is TRBV3-1 (or the pseudogene TRBV3-2); TRBD1 matches at 7 bases. Germline loops: CDR1 LGHDT, CDR2 YNNKEL (reference sequence). V shed 4 bases, J shed 2 bases, and the junction held 5 bases outside the gene matches. CDR3 length: 15 residues. In DNA, the CDR3 is TGTGCCAGCAGCCCCAGGGGGATATCCAAAAACATTCAGTACTTC. Its protein product is CASSPRGISKNIQYF.

V gene TRBV19 combines with J gene TRBJ2-7; 7 bases map to TRBD2. CDR1 is LNHDA, CDR2 SQIVND, per germline (reference sequence). This CDR3 is 15 amino acids long. Trimming cost V 5 bases and J 0 bases; bases outside gene matches: 7. The CDR3 loop is CASSAASGSSYEQYF. CDR3 DNA sequence: TGTGCCAGTAGTGCGGCTAGCGGTAGCTCCTACGAGCAGTACTTC.

The sample holds one count of this clone. The rearrangement joins TRBV5-1 to TRBJ2-7; unclear D gene. This CDR3 has 14 amino acids. The germline V and J ends were trimmed by 0 bases and 0 bases, with 7 bases remaining between them. The germline V gene encodes CDR1 SGHRS and CDR2 YFSETQ. Written as DNA, the CDR3 is TGCGCCAGCAGCTTGGTGGTTAGCTCCTACGAGCAGTACTTC. This translates into CASSLVVSSYEQYF.